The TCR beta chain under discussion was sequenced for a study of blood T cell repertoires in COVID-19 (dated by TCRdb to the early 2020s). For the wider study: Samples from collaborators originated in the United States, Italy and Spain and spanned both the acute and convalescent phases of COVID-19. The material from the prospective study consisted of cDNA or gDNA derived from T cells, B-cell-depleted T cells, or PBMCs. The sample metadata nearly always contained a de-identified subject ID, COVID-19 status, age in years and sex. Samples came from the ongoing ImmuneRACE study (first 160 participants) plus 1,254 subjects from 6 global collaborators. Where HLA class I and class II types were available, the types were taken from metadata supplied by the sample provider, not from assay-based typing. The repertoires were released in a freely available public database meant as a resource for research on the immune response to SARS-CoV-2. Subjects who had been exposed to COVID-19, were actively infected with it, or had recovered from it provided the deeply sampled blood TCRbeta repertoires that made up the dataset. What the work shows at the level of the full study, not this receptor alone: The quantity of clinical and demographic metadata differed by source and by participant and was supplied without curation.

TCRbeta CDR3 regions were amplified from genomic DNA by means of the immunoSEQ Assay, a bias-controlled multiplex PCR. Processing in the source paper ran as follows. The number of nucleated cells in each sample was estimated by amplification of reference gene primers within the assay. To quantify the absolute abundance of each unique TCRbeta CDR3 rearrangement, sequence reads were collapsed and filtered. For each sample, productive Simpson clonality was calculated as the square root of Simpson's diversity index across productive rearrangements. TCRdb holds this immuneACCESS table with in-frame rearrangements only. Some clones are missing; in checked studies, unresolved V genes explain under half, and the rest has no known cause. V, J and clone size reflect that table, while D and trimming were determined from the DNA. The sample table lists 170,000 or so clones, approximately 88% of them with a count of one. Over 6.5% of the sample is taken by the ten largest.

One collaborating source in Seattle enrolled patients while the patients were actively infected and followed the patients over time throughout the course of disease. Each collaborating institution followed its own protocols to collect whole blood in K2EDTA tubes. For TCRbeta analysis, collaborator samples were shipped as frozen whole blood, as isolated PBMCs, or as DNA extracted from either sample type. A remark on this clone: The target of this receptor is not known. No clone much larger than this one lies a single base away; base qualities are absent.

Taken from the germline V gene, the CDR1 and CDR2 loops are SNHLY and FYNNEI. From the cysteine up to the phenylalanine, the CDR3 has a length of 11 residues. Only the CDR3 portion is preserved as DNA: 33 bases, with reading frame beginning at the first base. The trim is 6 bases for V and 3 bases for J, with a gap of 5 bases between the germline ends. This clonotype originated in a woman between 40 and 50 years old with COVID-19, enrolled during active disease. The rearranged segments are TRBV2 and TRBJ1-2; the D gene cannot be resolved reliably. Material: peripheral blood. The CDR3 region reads CASREDYGYTF. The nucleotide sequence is TGTGCCAGCAGGGAGGACTATGGCTACACCTTC.